This T cell receptor (beta chain) was sequenced during a study of vaccination and CD4 T cells after COVID-19. For the study at large: Six male and four female convalescents took part, two of them Hispanic.

The assay that was used to sequence DNA from cultured CD4+ T cells was the Oncomine TCR Beta short-read assay. From the PCR reads, TCRdb called clonotypes with MiXCR, one entry per CDR3 protein. The table records approximately 3,500 distinct CDR3 sequences, under 20% of them present only once. Indicated treatment: approximately 11-day PBMC culture with coronavirus spike peptide pools or control peptides (ViraFEST assay). The table lists this clonotype with a few counts. Its antigen is not identified. Trimming stripped 4 bases from V and 0 bases from J, with 10 bases between. The CDR3 contains 14 residues. The germline gives CDR1 SGHRS, CDR2 YFSETQ.

What was sequenced was CD4+ T cells from blood, cultured in vitro. This TCR was recovered from a human donor who had recovered from COVID-19. The V and J genes are TRBV5-1 and TRBJ2-5, with a weak D call TRBD1 (5 bases). DNA for the CDR3: TGCGCCAGCAGCCGAGACAGTAACCAAGAGACCCAGTACTTC. As protein: CASSRDSNQETQYF.